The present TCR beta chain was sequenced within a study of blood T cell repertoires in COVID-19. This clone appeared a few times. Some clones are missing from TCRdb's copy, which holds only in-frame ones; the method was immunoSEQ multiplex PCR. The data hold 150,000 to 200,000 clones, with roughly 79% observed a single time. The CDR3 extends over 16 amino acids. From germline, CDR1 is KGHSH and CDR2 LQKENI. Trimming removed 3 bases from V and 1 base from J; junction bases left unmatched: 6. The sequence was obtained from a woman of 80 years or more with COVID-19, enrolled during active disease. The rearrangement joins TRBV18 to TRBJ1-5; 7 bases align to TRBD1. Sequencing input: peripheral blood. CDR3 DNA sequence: TGTGCCAGCTCACCCATGACAGGGCAGAGCAATCAGCCCCAGCATTTT. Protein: CASSPMTGQSNQPQHF.